The clone carrying this T cell receptor beta chain was found many times. Its antigen is unidentified. What was sequenced were expressed TCRB transcripts, since all of the isolated RNA had been reverse transcribed. The table came from immunoSEQ multiplex PCR; TCRdb's copy has only in-frame clones and leaves some out. The sample shows about 120,000 clones, about a sixth of them seen only once. Per donor, one heparinised blood draw averaged approximately 120 mL. V lost 1 base and J lost 1, with 8 bases in between. Germline values: CDR1 SGHVS, CDR2 FNYEAQ. The CDR3 spans 14 residues. These data originate in a study of beta chain features in type 1 diabetes. Across the study: Researchers looked at about 110 million sorted cells across all samples. Regarding the study as a whole: Fewer junction insertions and more nucleotide deletions appeared in type 1 diabetes patients. Among patients with Type 1 diabetes, TCRB CDR3s were moderately but significantly shorter in every one of the four CD4+ subsets.

The origin of this receptor is a man between 25 and 39 years old with type 1 diabetes. The rearrangement links TRBV7-6 to TRBJ2-7; D is unresolved. The sequencing input was central memory CD4+ T cells from blood. CDR3 coding DNA: TGTGCCAGCAGCTTAGAAGTAGCTTCCTACGAGCAGTACTTC. Amino acid sequence: CASSLEVASYEQYF.